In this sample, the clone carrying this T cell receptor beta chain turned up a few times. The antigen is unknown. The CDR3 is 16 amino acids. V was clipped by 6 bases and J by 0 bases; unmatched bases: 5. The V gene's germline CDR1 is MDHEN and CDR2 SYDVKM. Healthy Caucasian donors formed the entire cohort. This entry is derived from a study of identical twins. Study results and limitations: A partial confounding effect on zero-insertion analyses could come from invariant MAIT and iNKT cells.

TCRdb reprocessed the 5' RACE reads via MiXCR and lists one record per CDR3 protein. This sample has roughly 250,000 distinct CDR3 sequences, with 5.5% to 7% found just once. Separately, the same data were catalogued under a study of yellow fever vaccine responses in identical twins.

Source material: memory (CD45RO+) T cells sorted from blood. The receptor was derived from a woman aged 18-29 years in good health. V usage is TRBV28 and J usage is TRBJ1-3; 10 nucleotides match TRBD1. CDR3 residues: CASRGDRGNSGNTIYF. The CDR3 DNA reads TGTGCCAGCAGGGGGGACAGGGGCAACTCTGGAAACACCATATATTTT.